Ten or more counts support the clone carrying this TCR beta chain. Its antigen is currently unknown. Indicated time point: patch test 2, 6 weeks after DPC sensitization. Treatment specified: therapeutic diphenylcyclopropenone sensitization with weekly scalp DPC. Blood draws came before every patch-test application. This specimen belongs to a study of human T cells and chemical hapten exposure. Whole-study context: Patients, largely female, had alopecia areata, totalis or universalis. Regarding the study as a whole: Donors in the study had alopecia, meaning their immune response may differ from healthy people's. PT1 expanded TCR counts and patch test score correlated positively.

TCRdb analysed the RACE reads with MiXCR anew, one entry per CDR3 protein. The table shows about 140,000 distinct CDR3 sequences, with about 10% occurring only once. Trimming took off 6 bases at V and 2 bases at J, with 10 bases between the two ends. Germline CDR1 is SNHLY and CDR2 is FYNNEI. CDR3 length: 14 amino acids. Here the sequenced sample was whole blood, taken in connection with sensitization to the hapten diphenylcyclopropenone (DPC). This TCR was recovered from a woman aged 45-65 years with alopecia areata. Some clones in this sample may be carry-over from other donors' samples. This sequence joins TRBV2 and TRBJ2-2; tentative D call: TRBD2 (6 bases). CDR3 loop: CASRGLTNTGELFF. The CDR3 nucleotides read TGTGCCAGCAGAGGACTAACCAACACCGGGGAGCTGTTTTTT.